This T cell receptor (beta chain) appears in the sequencing data of a study of breast tumors, draining lymph nodes, adjacent tissues. Germline assignment: CDR1 SNHLY and CDR2 FYNNEI. The CDR3 loop spans 15 amino acids. TCRdb called the multiplex PCR reads again in MiXCR, with one record for every CDR3 protein. The sample consists of 150,000 to 250,000 distinct CDR3 sequences, 31% of them appearing once. Breast cancer patients provided tissue from their axillary draining lymph nodes. About this clonotype: Its antigen is as yet unknown.

Findings and limits, study-wide: The data were judged consistent with most tumor T cells coming from lymph node and expanding in tumor. Tumors had less TCR diversity than lymph nodes, more than nontumor tissue.

The rearrangement joins TRBV2 to TRBJ2-7; 9 bases align to TRBD2. This TCR was sampled from a female donor with breast cancer. Some clones in this sample may be carry-over from other donors' samples. Material: axillary lymph node tissue. CDR3 nucleotides: TGTGCTAGAGCAGGGAGCGGGAGGTGGTCCTACGAGCAGTACTTC. Its translation: CARAGSGRWSYEQYF.